The present T cell receptor beta chain was sequenced within a study of blood T cell repertoires in COVID-19. About the study: Sites in the United States, Italy and Spain provided acute and convalescent COVID-19 samples. PBMCs, B-cell-depleted T cells, or T cells provided the cDNA or gDNA that made up the material.

Only in-frame clones appear in the TCRdb table, and some are missing; sequencing was by immunoSEQ multiplex PCR. Of roughly 100,000 clones listed, around 92% are singletons. Trimming pared 7 bases from V and 1 base from J, leaving 10 bases between. This CDR3 is 13 amino acids long. The chain links TRBV12-3 or TRBV12-4 to TRBJ2-5, with D possibly matching TRBD1 (5 bases). Source material: peripheral blood. The receptor was derived from a woman aged 60-75 years with acute or convalescent COVID-19. The CDR3 nucleotides are TGTGCCAGCACCACCGACAGCCAAGAGACCCAGTACTTC. Protein: CASTTDSQETQYF.